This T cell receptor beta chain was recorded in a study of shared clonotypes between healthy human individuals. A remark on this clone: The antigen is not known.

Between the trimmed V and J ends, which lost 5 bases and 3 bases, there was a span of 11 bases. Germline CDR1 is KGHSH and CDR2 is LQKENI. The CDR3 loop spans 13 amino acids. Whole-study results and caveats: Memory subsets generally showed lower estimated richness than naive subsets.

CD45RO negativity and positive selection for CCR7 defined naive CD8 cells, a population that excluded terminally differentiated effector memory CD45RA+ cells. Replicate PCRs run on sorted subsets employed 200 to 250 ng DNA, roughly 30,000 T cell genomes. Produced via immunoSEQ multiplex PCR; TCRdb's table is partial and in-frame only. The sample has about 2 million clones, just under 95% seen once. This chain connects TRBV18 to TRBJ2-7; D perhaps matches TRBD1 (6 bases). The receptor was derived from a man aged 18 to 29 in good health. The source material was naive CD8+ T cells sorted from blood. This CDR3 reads CASSMGQLYEQYF. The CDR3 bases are TGTGCCAGCTCAATGGGACAACTCTACGAGCAGTACTTC.